Reported below is one T cell receptor beta chain. The data were obtained in a study of blood T cell repertoires in COVID-19. Turning to the study itself: Italy, Spain and the United States were the sources of the convalescent and acute COVID-19 samples.

Methods used by the authors: Amplification with reference gene primers provided the estimates of nucleated cell counts. Assay: immunoSEQ multiplex PCR; the TCRdb copy retains only in-frame clones and omits some. For V, J and clone size, that table is used; D and trimming come from the DNA. The table has tens of thousands of clones, around 90% seen once. The CDR3 sequence is 15 residues long. The sample consisted of peripheral blood. The clonotype comes from a man aged 50-60 years with acute or convalescent COVID-19. V usage is TRBV21-1 and J usage is TRBJ2-6; TRBD1 is the table's D call, not checked against the DNA. TRBV21-1 is noted as a pseudogene. The CDR3 DNA reads TGTGCCAGCAGCAAAGGAACAGATGGGGCCAACGTCCTGACTTTC. This gives the protein CASSKGTDGANVLTF.